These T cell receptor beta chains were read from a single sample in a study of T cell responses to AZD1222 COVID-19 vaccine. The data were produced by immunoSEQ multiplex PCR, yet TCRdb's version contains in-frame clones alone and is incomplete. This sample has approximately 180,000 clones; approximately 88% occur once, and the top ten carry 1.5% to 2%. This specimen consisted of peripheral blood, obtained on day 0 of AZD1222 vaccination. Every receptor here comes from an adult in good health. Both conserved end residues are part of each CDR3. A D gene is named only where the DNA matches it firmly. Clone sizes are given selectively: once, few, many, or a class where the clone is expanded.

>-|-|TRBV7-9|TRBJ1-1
CASSLATMNTEAFF
TGTGCCAGCAGCTTAGCCACCATGAACACTGAAGCTTTCTTT
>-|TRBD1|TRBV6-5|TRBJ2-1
CASSYTQGANEQFF
TGTGCCAGCAGTTACACGCAGGGGGCGAATGAGCAGTTCTTC
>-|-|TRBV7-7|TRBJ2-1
CASSLARASGSEQFF
TGTGCTAGCAGCTTAGCGCGAGCCAGCGGATCTGAGCAGTTCTTC
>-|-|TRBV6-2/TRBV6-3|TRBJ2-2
CASSYSGNTGELFF
TGTGCCAGCAGTTATTCGGGTAACACCGGGGAGCTGTTTTTT
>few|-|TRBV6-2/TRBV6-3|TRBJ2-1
CASSLSGRNEQFF
TGTGCCAGCAGTCTGTCAGGGAGGAATGAGCAGTTCTTC
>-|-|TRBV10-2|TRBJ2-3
CASSEHRQTSTDTQYF
TGCGCCAGCAGTGAACACCGACAGACTAGCACAGATACGCAGTATTTT
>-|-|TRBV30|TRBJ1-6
CAWSPQQGGYSPLHF
TGTGCCTGGAGCCCCCAGCAGGGAGGTTATTCACCCCTCCACTTT
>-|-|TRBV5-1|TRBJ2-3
CASSFTGGSTDTQYF
TGCGCCAGCAGCTTTACGGGGGGCAGCACAGATACGCAGTATTTT
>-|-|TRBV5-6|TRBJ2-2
CASSLAGLGGELFF
TGTGCCAGCAGCTTGGCCGGGCTTGGCGGGGAGCTGTTTTTT
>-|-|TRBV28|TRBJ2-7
CASSRLERTYEQYF
TGTGCCAGCAGCCGGTTGGAGCGGACCTACGAGCAGTACTTC
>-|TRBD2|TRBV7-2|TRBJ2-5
CASSLHRAGAETQYF
TGTGCCAGCAGCTTACACAGAGCGGGGGCGGAGACCCAGTACTTC
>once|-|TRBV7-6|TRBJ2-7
CASSLAGSGGFSSYEQYF
TGTGCCAGCAGCTTAGCGGGGTCGGGCGGCTTCTCCTCCTACGAGCAGTACTTC
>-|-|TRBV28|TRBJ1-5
CASSLTPPQPQHF
TGTGCCAGCAGTCTGACCCCGCCTCAGCCCCAGCATTTT
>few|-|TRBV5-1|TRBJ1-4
CASSLGESGNEKLFF
TGCGCCAGCAGCCTGGGCGAAAGCGGAAATGAAAAACTGTTTTTT
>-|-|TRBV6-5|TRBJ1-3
CASRTGRTPGNTIYF
TGTGCCAGCAGAACCGGAAGGACTCCTGGAAACACCATATATTTT
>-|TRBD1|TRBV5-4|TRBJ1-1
CASNIQGMNTEAFF
TGTGCCAGCAATATACAGGGGATGAACACTGAAGCTTTCTTT
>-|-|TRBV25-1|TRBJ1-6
CASRYTDNSPLHF
TGTGCCAGCAGGTATACGGATAATTCACCCCTCCACTTT
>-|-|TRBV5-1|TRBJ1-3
CASSLQGGSGNTIYF
TGCGCCAGCAGCTTACAGGGAGGCTCTGGAAACACCATATATTTT
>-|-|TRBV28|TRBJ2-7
CASSFRLGTYTYEQYF
TGTGCCAGCAGTTTCCGCCTCGGGACGTATACCTACGAGCAGTACTTC
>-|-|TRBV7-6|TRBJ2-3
CASSLGPGTSITDTQYF
TGTGCCAGCAGCTTAGGTCCGGGGACCTCTATCACAGATACGCAGTATTTT
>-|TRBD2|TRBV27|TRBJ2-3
CASRRLAGGRTDTQYF
TGTGCCAGCCGGCGCTTAGCGGGGGGGCGTACAGATACGCAGTATTTT
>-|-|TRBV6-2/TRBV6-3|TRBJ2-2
CASSPPVNTGELFF
TGTGCCAGCAGCCCTCCGGTAAACACCGGGGAGCTGTTTTTT
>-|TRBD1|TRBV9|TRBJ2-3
CASSVSPGTGGGSDTQYF
TGTGCCAGCAGCGTAAGCCCTGGGACAGGGGGGGGTTCAGATACGCAGTATTTT
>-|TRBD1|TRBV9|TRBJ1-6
CASSAGQGNNSPLHF
TGTGCCAGCAGCGCGGGACAGGGGAATAATTCACCCCTCCACTTT
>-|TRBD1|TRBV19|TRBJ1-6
CASTETGDNSPLHF
TGTGCCAGTACGGAGACAGGGGATAATTCACCCCTCCACTTT
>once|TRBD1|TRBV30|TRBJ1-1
CAWRQTGVGRTEAFF
TGTGCCTGGAGACAAACAGGGGTAGGAAGGACTGAAGCTTTCTTT
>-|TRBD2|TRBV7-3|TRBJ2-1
CASSPRGGGSYEQFF
TGTGCCAGCAGCCCACGGGGGGGCGGGAGTTATGAGCAGTTCTTC
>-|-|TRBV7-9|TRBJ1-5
CASSLGHQPQHF
TGTGCCAGCAGCTTGGGACATCAGCCCCAGCATTTT
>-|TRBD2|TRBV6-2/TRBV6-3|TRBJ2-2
CASSRGGAGTGELFF
TGTGCCAGCAGTCGCGGGGGGGCCGGGACCGGGGAGCTGTTTTTT
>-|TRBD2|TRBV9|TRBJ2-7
CASSVGAGGSYEQYF
TGTGCCAGCAGCGTAGGAGCGGGAGGCTCCTACGAGCAGTACTTC
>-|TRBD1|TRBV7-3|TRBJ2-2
CASSFGQGGHRELFF
TGTGCCAGCAGCTTTGGACAGGGGGGTCATCGGGAGCTGTTTTTT
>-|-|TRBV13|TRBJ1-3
CASKKYHLSGNTIYF
TGTGCCAGCAAGAAGTACCATCTCTCTGGAAACACCATATATTTT